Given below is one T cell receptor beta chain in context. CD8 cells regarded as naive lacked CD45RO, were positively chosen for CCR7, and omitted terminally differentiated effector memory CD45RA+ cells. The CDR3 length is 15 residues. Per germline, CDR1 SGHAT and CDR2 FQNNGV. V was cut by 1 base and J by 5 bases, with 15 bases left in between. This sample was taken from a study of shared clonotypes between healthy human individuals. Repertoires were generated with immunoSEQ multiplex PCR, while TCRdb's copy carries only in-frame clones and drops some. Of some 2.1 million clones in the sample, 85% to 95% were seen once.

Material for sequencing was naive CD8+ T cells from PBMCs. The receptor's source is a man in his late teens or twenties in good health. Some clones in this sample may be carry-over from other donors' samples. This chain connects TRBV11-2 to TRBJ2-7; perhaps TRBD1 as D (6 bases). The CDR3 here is CASSLAAGVGHEQYF. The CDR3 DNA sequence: TGTGCCAGCAGCTTAGCGGCAGGGGTGGGTCACGAGCAGTACTTC.